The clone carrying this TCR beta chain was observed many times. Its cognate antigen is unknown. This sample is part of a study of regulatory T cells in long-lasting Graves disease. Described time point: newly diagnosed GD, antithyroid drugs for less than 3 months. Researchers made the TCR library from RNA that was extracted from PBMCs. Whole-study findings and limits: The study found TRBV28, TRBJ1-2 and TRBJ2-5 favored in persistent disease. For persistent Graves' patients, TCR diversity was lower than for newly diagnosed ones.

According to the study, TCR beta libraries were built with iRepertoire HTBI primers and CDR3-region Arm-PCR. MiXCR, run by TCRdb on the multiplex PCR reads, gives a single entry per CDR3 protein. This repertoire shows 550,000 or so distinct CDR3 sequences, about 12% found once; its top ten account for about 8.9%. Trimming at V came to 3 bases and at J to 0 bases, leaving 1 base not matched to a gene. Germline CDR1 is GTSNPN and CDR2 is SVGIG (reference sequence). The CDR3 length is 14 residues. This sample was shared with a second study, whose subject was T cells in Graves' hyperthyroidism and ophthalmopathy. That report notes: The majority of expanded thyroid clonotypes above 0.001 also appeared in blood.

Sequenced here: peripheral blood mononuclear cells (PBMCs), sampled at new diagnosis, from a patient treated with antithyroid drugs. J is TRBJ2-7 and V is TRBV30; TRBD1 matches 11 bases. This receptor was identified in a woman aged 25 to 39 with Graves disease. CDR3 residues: CAWRGTGGSYEQYF. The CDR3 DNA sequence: TGTGCCTGGAGGGGGACAGGGGGCTCCTACGAGCAGTACTTC. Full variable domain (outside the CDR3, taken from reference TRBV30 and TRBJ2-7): SQTIHQWPATLVQPVGSPLSLECTVEGTSNPNLYWYRQAAGRGLQLLFYSVGIGQISSEVPQNLSASRPQDRQFILSSKKLLLSDSGFYLCAWRGTGGSYEQYFGPGTRLTVT.